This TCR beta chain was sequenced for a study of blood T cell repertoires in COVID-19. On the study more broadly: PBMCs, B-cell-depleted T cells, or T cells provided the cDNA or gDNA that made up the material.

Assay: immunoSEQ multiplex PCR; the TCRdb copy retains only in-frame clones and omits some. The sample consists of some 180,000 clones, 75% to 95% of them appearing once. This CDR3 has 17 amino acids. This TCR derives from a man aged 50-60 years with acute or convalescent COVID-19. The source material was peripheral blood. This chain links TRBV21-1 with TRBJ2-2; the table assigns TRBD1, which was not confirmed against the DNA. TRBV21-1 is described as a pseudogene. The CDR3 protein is CASSPLFPGLNTGELFF. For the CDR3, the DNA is TGTGCCAGCAGCCCACTATTCCCAGGGCTGAACACCGGGGAGCTGTTTTTT.